Detailed here is one T cell receptor (beta chain). The germline gives CDR1 MNHNY, CDR2 SVGAGI (reference sequence). V dropped 5 bases and J dropped 4 bases, with 15 bases sitting between them. The CDR3 length is 15 residues. This specimen comes from a study of blood T cell repertoires in COVID-19. Study details: The United States, Italy and Spain were the sources of the acute and convalescent COVID-19 samples. Sources were T cells, B-cell-depleted T cells, or PBMCs; the material itself was cDNA or gDNA.

Original data processing: Estimates of nucleated cell counts were drawn from the amplification of reference gene primers. Sequenced by immunoSEQ multiplex PCR; TCRdb stores in-frame clones only, minus some. V and J calls and clone size come straight from that table; D and trimming were deduced from the DNA. The sample has around 81,000 clones; 70% to 85% are singletons. V gene TRBV6-6 combines with J gene TRBJ2-4; the D gene is possibly TRBD1 (6 bases). This sequence originates from a human donor in a cohort sampled during active COVID-19. Sample: peripheral blood. In nucleotides, the CDR3 is TGTGCCAGCAGTAACACCCAGGGGACGAAAAACATTCAGTACTTC. As protein: CASSNTQGTKNIQYF.